This T cell receptor (beta chain) was captured by sequencing in a study of molecular identifiers for immune sequencing clone quantification listed by TCRdb under 2018. Background for the entire study: For a replicate experiment, the RNA from either 20,000 or 100,000 naive CD8 T cells was divided into five aliquots, and four of those aliquots went on to sequencing. CD8 T cells were used in a methods study to benchmark molecular-identifier clustering-based TCR repertoire sequencing (MIDCIRS) and TCR RNA copy counting. Broad study findings and their caveats: When barcode sub-clustering was omitted, TCR diversity was inflated by chimeric consensus sequences, with chimeras reaching as high as 47%. A single cell's worth of spiked-in Jurkat TCR RNA was reported detectable even among 850,000 to 1,000,000 naive CD8 T cells. In CMV-specific effector cells, clones with more than 20 RNA copies accounted for over 98% of molecules, whereas in naive cells such clones accounted for under 1%. Highly expanded clone sizes could be underestimated if identical TCR molecules share a barcode. Modeling gave 3 to 3.5 recovered TCR RNA copies per cell versus 8 to 10 by digital PCR, implying 25% to 30% capture efficiency. Naive libraries contained spiked-in Jurkat TCR RNA (10 copies' worth), which is not part of the donor repertoire.

This clonotype was found many times. The antigen it recognizes is unknown. Base qualities were left out, and no much larger clone turns up one base away. CDR1 and CDR2, per the germline V gene, are SGHAT and FQNNGV. From cysteine to phenylalanine, the CDR3 is 13 amino acids long. The only DNA kept is the CDR3, 39 bases in frame from the first base. The junction shows trimming of 5 bases on V and 11 bases on J, and the gene matches do not reach 4 bases of it. Libraries of naive CD8 T cells were built from anywhere between roughly 17,000 and 1,100,000 sorted cells, with 10%, 30% or 50% of the purified RNA used. Naive CD8 T cells were FACS-sorted as CD8+CD4-CCR7+CD45RA+ on a BD FACSAria II into RLT Plus buffer. Roughly nine TCR copies' worth of Jurkat RNA were spiked into 20,000-1,000,000 naive CD8 T cell samples to test detection sensitivity. Enrichment of CD8 T cells was performed with RosetteSep CD8+ T Cell Enrichment Cocktail and Ficoll-Paque, after which ACK red cell lysis was carried out.

Library preparation used PCR. Sequenced on a NextSeq 500. Preparation of bulk TCR libraries followed a previously described approach, with the TCR primers listed in Table S5. Purification of total RNA was performed with the Qiagen AllPrep DNA/RNA kit. Before any analysis, reads coming from multiple sequencing runs of the same library were combined into one pool. The source study handled its data this way. Only reads with exact TCR constant sequence were kept, trimmed to 150 nt, and grouped by their 12-nt molecular barcodes. Within each barcode group, reads were sub-clustered at a 15% Levenshtein threshold, and quality-weighted consensus sequences were built per RNA molecule. Non-functional sequences were filtered out, along with any lower-count sequence sitting one edit away from another sequence. On the basis of fitting two negative binomial distributions, barcode sub-clusters with fewer than 20% of the maximum read count were discarded. TCRdb itself trimmed the public reads at Q25 with fastp, ran MiXCR and retained productive beta chains. Every CDR3 protein is listed once, alongside the most common genes and DNA of its rows. What appears here as the V and J calls and clone size reflects TCRdb's work, not the paper's. This sample has 80,000 to 100,000 distinct CDR3 sequences in its table, and 20% to 30% of those were observed once. Roughly 0.94% of the sample goes to the ten largest clones.

The rearrangement joined TRBV11-2 to TRBJ2-3, with 13 middle bases fitting TRBD2. The sample taken for sequencing was naive CD8+ T cells from blood, with Jurkat cell RNA spiked in. The sample's cell subset or site label, in plain terms: FACS-sorted CD8+CD4-CCR7+CD45RA+ naive T cells. The TCR was taken from a human donor in good health. Some libraries in this study had Jurkat cell RNA spiked in. DNA sequence: TGTGCCAGCAGCCGGACTAGCGGGAGTGTGCAGTATTTT. It is translated as CASSRTSGSVQYF. Outside the CDR3, residues come from the reference TRBV11-2 and TRBJ2-3 proteins, so the full variable domain is: EAGVAQSPRYKIIEKRQSVAFWCNPISGHATLYWYQQILGQGPKLLIQFQNNGVVDDSQLPKDRFSAERLKGVDSTLKIQPAKLEDSAVYLCASSRTSGSVQYFGPGTRLTVL.